This TCR beta chain came from a study of human T cells and chemical hapten exposure. V was clipped by 5 bases and J by 0 bases, with 15 bases between them. The CDR3 sequence is 16 residues long. Germline values: CDR1 SGHAT, CDR2 FQNNGV. The time point here: pre-sensitization, week 0. As to treatment: therapeutic diphenylcyclopropenone sensitization with weekly scalp DPC. Via MiXCR, TCRdb re-called the RACE reads, giving one row per CDR3 protein. The sample carries approximately 370,000 distinct CDR3 sequences, 5.5% recorded once. The TCR comes from a woman under 30 with alopecia areata. Some clones in this sample may be carry-over from other donors' samples. The specimen comprised whole blood, sampled in connection with sensitization to the hapten diphenylcyclopropenone (DPC). The chain has TRBV11-2 and TRBJ2-3; no reliable D call. The CDR3, as DNA: TGTGCCAGCAGCAGAGACGGAAAACGTAGCACAGATACGCAGTATTTT. It translates to CASSRDGKRSTDTQYF.